This T cell receptor (beta chain) was profiled in a study of shared clonotypes between healthy human individuals. General study results and limits: Naive CD4 clonotypes were shared across several donors at around 5.4%. Only blood samples were collected, and tissue repertoires likely differ. Generation probabilities were higher for clonotypes shared across all four sorted-subset donors than for unshared ones.

Germline loops: CDR1 SGHTA, CDR2 FQGNSA. Trimming stripped 5 bases from V and 1 base from J, with 14 bases between. The CDR3 runs to 15 residues. Concerning this clone itself: Its matching antigen is unknown.

The repertoire was sequenced with immunoSEQ multiplex PCR; TCRdb's copy has only in-frame clones and lacks some. The sample includes about 680,000 clones, about 74% seen only once; the top ten take around 1.6%. Source material: memory CD4+ T cells sorted from blood. The sample's subset: CD45RA-negative fraction. The genes are TRBV7-2 and TRBJ1-1; weak D call: TRBD1 (5 bases). The origin of this receptor is a woman younger than 45 in good health. CDR3 in DNA: TGTGCCAGCAGCCCAGAGGGACGGAGGAACACTGAAGCTTTCTTT. It specifies CASSPEGRRNTEAFF.